This T cell receptor beta chain stems from a study of T cells in Graves' hyperthyroidism and ophthalmopathy. Study outcomes and limitations: A 13 V-J signature model discriminated ophthalmopathy versus stable hyperthyroidism.

RNA transcripts provided the source from which TCR beta CDR3 regions were amplified. During a first-round RT-PCR of the TCR CDR3, the HTBI primer set was used. TCRdb re-called the multiplex PCR reads through MiXCR, storing one row per CDR3 protein. The sample contains a few hundred thousand distinct CDR3 sequences, about 16% of which appear only once. Diagnoses rested on clinical symptoms, serum thyroxine and TRAb, thyroid ultrasound and orbital computed tomography. In the case of this clonotype: The target antigen is unknown. A much larger clone lies one base from this, so it may be a read error.

This CDR3 has 12 residues. In germline, CDR1 is ENHRY, CDR2 SYGVKD. This chain joins TRBV10-3 and TRBJ1-1; D remains unclear. Sequencing was done on a sample of blood. The clonotype originates from a man aged 40-49 years with Graves' hyperthyroidism. The CDR3 is CAISESSSEVFF. CDR3 DNA sequence: TGTGCCATCAGTGAGTCGAGTTCTGAAGTTTTCTTT.